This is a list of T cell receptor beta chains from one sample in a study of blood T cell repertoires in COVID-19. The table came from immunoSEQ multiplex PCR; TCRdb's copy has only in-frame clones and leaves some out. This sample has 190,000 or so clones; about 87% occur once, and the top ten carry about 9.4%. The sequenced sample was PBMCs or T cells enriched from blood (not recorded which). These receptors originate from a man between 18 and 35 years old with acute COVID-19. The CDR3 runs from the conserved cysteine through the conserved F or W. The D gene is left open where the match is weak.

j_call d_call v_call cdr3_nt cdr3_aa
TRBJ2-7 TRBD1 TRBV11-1 TGTGCCAGCAGCTTCTCCGACAGGGGGGACGAGCAGTACTTC CASSFSDRGDEQYF
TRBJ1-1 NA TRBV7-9 TGTGCCAGCAGCTTAGGCAGGGGGAACACTGAAGCTTTCTTT CASSLGRGNTEAFF
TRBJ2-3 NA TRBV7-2 TGTGCCAGCAGTCTACGTTCAGCGCAAAGCACAGATACGCAGTATTTT CASSLRSAQSTDTQYF
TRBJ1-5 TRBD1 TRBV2 TGTGCCAGCAGTTCAGGGGGCGGCAATCAGCCCCAGCATTTT CASSSGGGNQPQHF
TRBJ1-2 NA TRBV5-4 TGTGCCAGCAGCTTGGAACAGGGTGACTATGGCTACACCTTC CASSLEQGDYGYTF
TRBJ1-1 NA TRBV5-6 TGTGCCAGCAGCGCCGGACTGCTGAACACTGAAGCTTTCTTT CASSAGLLNTEAFF
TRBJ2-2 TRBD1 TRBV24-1 TGTGCCACCAGTGACCCCGGACAGGGGGCAAAAACCGGGGAGCTGTTTTTT CATSDPGQGAKTGELFF
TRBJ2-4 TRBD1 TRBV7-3 TGTGCCAGCAGCTTAGATGGACAGGGGGCTTTGGCCAAAAACATTCAGTACTTC CASSLDGQGALAKNIQYF
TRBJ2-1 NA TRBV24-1 TGTGCCACCAGTGACAGCCAACCGGGACTTCTCGACAATGAGCAGTTCTTC CATSDSQPGLLDNEQFF
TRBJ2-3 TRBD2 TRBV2 TGTGCCAGCAGTGATATTTATCCGGGACTATTCACAGATACGCAGTATTTT CASSDIYPGLFTDTQYF